This T cell receptor (beta chain) was recovered during a study of blood T cell repertoires in COVID-19. Study at large: COVID-19 samples collected from the United States, Italy and Spain covered acute and convalescent phases. Sources were T cells, B-cell-depleted T cells, or PBMCs; the material itself was cDNA or gDNA.

Germline V gene lookup returns CDR1 SGHVS and CDR2 FQNEAQ. Trimming stripped 5 bases from V and 0 bases from J, with 14 bases between. CDR3 length: 16 residues. Per the study methods: It was from reference gene primer amplification that nucleated cell counts were estimated. Sequencing was performed with immunoSEQ multiplex PCR; in TCRdb, only in-frame clones are kept and a portion is missing. The V and J calls and clone size were taken over from that table, and D and trimming were inferred from the DNA. The sample has roughly 70,000 clones, around 84% seen once. Sequencing was carried out using peripheral blood. This rearrangement joins TRBV7-8 to TRBJ2-1; D uncertain. This TCR came from a man aged 50-59 years with active COVID-19. The CDR3 coding sequence is TGTGCCAGCAGCCCCCGCCGAGGATACTCCTACAATGAGCAGTTCTTC. This encodes CASSPRRGYSYNEQFF.